The 22 T cell receptor beta chains reported below all come from one sample, sequenced in a study of blood T cell repertoires in COVID-19. Only in-frame clones appear in the TCRdb table, and some are missing; sequencing was by immunoSEQ multiplex PCR. Counted here are approximately 120,000 clones, around 86% occurring once; the ten biggest clones make up around 11%. The sequencing input was peripheral blood. Receptors originate from a man in his 60s with acute or convalescent COVID-19.

This clone was seen a few times. The genes are TRBV27 and TRBJ1-4, with a weak D call TRBD1 (6 bases). Germline assignment: CDR1 MNHEY and CDR2 SMNVEV (reference sequence). The CDR3 runs to 15 residues. With 6 bases removed from V and 9 bases from J, the gap between germline ends came to 20 bases. The CDR3 coding sequence is TGTGCCAGCAGCCCACCGGGACACCGAGTCCAAAAACTGTTTTTT. Its translation is CASSPPGHRVQKLFF.

The V and J genes are TRBV6-5 and TRBJ1-5; 10 bases align to TRBD1. CDR1 is MNHEY and CDR2 is SVGAGI in the germline V gene. The CDR3 sequence is 16 residues long. J was trimmed by 7 bases and V by 0 bases; bases with no gene match: 6. CDR3 nucleotide sequence: TGTGCCAGCAGTTACTCCTCCCTGGACAGGGGGCAGCCCCAGCATTTT. Protein sequence: CASSYSSLDRGQPQHF.

The chain joins TRBV2 to TRBJ1-3; unclear D gene. Germline-derived CDR1 and CDR2 are SNHLY and FYNNEI. Trimming left V 7 bases short and J 1 base short, with 8 bases between. The CDR3 has 13 residues. DNA for the CDR3: TGTGCCAGCATTAAGGAGTCTGGAAACACCATATATTTT. Encoded protein: CASIKESGNTIYF.

The chain couples TRBV18 to TRBJ1-1; 7 bases map to TRBD1. Trimming at V came to 6 bases and at J to 2 bases, leaving 6 bases not matched to a gene. From germline, CDR1 is KGHSH and CDR2 LQKENI. The CDR3 covers 14 residues. For the CDR3, the DNA is TGTGCCAGCTCTACAGGGGCTTTTAACACTGAAGCTTTCTTT. Translated: CASSTGAFNTEAFF.

This chain joins TRBV2 and TRBJ2-7, with 7 nucleotides matching TRBD2. CDR3 length: 14 amino acids. J gave up 5 bases and V 6 bases, and 10 bases lay outside the gene matches. Per germline, CDR1 SNHLY and CDR2 FYNNEI. As DNA, the CDR3 is TGTGCCAGCAGGGGAGGGGTGAACGGAGACGAGCAGTACTTC. Translated: CASRGGVNGDEQYF.

The gene calls are TRBV11-3 and TRBJ2-7; D gene ambiguous. Trimming pared 3 bases from V and 0 bases from J, leaving 9 bases between. CDR1 and CDR2 (germline): SGHNT, YENEEA. The CDR3 has 14 amino acids. CDR3 DNA sequence: TGTGCCAGCAGCTTTAGCAGTCTCTCCTACGAGCAGTACTTC. This codes for CASSFSSLSYEQYF. The full variable domain, rest sourced from reference TRBV11-3 and TRBJ2-7, is EAGVVQSPRYKIIEKKQPVAFWCNPISGHNTLYWYLQNLGQGPELLIRYENEEAVDDSQLPKDRFSAERLKGVDSTLKIQPAELGDSAVYLCASSFSSLSYEQYFGPGTRLTVT.

The rearrangement joins TRBV5-1 to TRBJ2-5, with a weak D call TRBD1 (6 bases). CDR1 and CDR2 (germline): SGHRS, YFSETQ. The CDR3 sequence is 13 residues long. Trimming took 1 base from V and 3 from J, leaving 7 bases between them. The CDR3 sequence is CASSLYREETQYF. As DNA, the CDR3 is TGCGCCAGCAGCTTGTACAGGGAAGAGACCCAGTACTTC.

V usage is TRBV6-5 and J usage is TRBJ1-2; D is unclear. V dropped 0 bases and J dropped 1 base, with 9 bases sitting between them. This CDR3 is 15 amino acids long. Germline V gives CDR1 MNHEY, CDR2 SVGAGI. This CDR3 is CASSYSFKLNYGYTF. In DNA form, the CDR3 reads TGTGCCAGCAGTTACTCGTTCAAACTTAACTATGGCTACACCTTC.

J is TRBJ2-5 and V is TRBV21-1; TRBD2, as called in the table, went unchecked against the DNA. TRBV21-1 is listed as a pseudogene. The CDR3 consists of 17 residues. CDR3 protein: CASSKKPSGTLQETQYF. CDR3 coding DNA: TGTGCCAGCAGCAAAAAACCTAGCGGGACGCTCCAAGAGACCCAGTACTTC.

The genes are TRBV7-3 and TRBJ2-1, with 9 bases lining up with TRBD2. There are 14 residues in the CDR3. The germline gives CDR1 SGHTA, CDR2 FQGTGA. V trimming: 1 base; J trimming: 9 bases; junction bases outside the gene matches: 4. The CDR3 protein is CASSLNLAGPEQFF. As DNA, the CDR3 is TGTGCCAGCAGCTTAAACCTAGCGGGGCCTGAGCAGTTCTTC.

The chain carries TRBV6-2 or TRBV6-3 and TRBJ2-3; 10 bases match TRBD2. The trim removed 0 bases at V and 4 bases at J, leaving 10 bases unmatched. The CDR3 sequence is 18 residues long. From germline, CDR1 is MNHEY and CDR2 SVGEGT. In nucleotides, the CDR3 is TGTGCCAGCAGTTACTCGAGGACTAGCGGTTTATGGGCAGATACGCAGTATTTT. Its protein is CASSYSRTSGLWADTQYF.

The genes are TRBV5-4 and TRBJ1-3, with D tentatively TRBD1 (6 bases). CDR3 length: 13 amino acids. Germline V gene lookup returns CDR1 SGHNT and CDR2 YYREEE (reference sequence). The V and J ends lost 4 bases and 2 bases respectively, with 7 bases between them. CDR3 region: CASSRDTGNTIYF. The CDR3 DNA follows: TGTGCCAGCAGCCGGGACACTGGAAACACCATATATTTT.

This sequence joins TRBV11-2 and TRBJ2-4; 10 nucleotides agree with TRBD2. Per the germline V gene, CDR1 is SGHAT and CDR2 is FQNNGV. V dropped 4 bases and J dropped 2; count of bases not matched to a gene: 11. The CDR3 loop spans 18 amino acids. The CDR3 nucleotides are TGTGCCAGCAGCTCAGGGATCGGACTAGCGGTTACCAAAAACATTCAGTACTTC. Translated, it gives CASSSGIGLAVTKNIQYF.

J is TRBJ1-4 and V is TRBV20-1; D gene unclear. The V and J ends lost 2 bases and 8 bases respectively, with 6 bases between them. The germline V gene encodes CDR1 DFQATT and CDR2 SNEGSKA (reference sequence). There are 11 residues in the CDR3. The CDR3 DNA follows: TGCAGTGCTAGACAGGAAGAAAAACTGTTTTTT. Translation gives CSARQEEKLFF.

This chain connects TRBV28 to TRBJ1-1, with D possibly TRBD1 on 6 matching bases. This CDR3 comprises 14 residues. V was trimmed by 6 bases and J by 2 bases, leaving 13 bases between them. Germline CDR1 reads MDHEN; CDR2 reads SYDVKM. The DNA of the CDR3 is TGTGCCAGCAGCCCTTTGGGGGCAAACACTGAAGCTTTCTTT. Protein: CASSPLGANTEAFF.

CDR3: CASSAPGLHYEQYF. The CDR3 DNA is TGTGCCAGCAGTGCTCCGGGACTCCACTACGAGCAGTACTTC. V is TRBV6-2 or TRBV6-3 and J is TRBJ2-7; weak D call: TRBD2 (6 bases). V was clipped by 5 bases and J by 3 bases, with 14 bases between them. The CDR3 is 14 amino acids. Germline V gene sequence: CDR1 MNHEY, CDR2 SVGEGT.

The chain carries TRBV2 and TRBJ2-1; no clear D. The CDR3 totals 12 residues. In germline, CDR1 is SNHLY, CDR2 FYNNEI. Trimming took off 3 bases at V and 8 bases at J, with 8 bases between the two ends. CDR3 in DNA: TGTGCCAGCAGTGATAGGAGTCATGAGCAGTTCTTC. Translated, it gives CASSDRSHEQFF.

The CDR3 DNA sequence: TGTGCCACCAGTGATCCCGAACTAGCGGGAGTCACCAATGAGCAGTTCTTC. Amino acids: CATSDPELAGVTNEQFF. V gene TRBV24-1 combines with J gene TRBJ2-1; TRBD2 agrees at 11 bases. CDR1 and CDR2 from the germline V gene are KGHDR and SFDVKD. V was clipped by 3 bases and J by 6 bases; unmatched bases: 9. This CDR3 has 17 amino acids.

The chain couples TRBV7-8 to TRBJ2-5; 12 positions match TRBD2. The CDR3 length is 15 residues. In germline, CDR1 is SGHVS, CDR2 FQNEAQ. With V trimmed by 4 bases and J by 4 bases, 4 bases remained unmatched. The CDR3, as DNA: TGTGCCAGCAGCTCGACTAGCGGGAGCTTAGAGACCCAGTACTTC. Its translation: CASSSTSGSLETQYF.

This clone is a singleton in its sample. CDR3 protein: CATRTSGRGQQFF. The CDR3 coding sequence is TGTGCCACCAGGACTAGCGGGAGAGGACAGCAGTTCTTC. V and J are TRBV24-1 and TRBJ2-1; TRBD2 agrees at 12 bases. The CDR3 contains 13 residues. The germline V gene encodes CDR1 KGHDR and CDR2 SFDVKD. V lost 7 bases and J lost 11; bases outside the gene matches: 5.

CDR3 region: CASSPGQAPREQFF. CDR3 DNA: TGTGCCAGCTCACCGGGACAGGCTCCACGTGAGCAGTTCTTC. V usage is TRBV18 and J usage is TRBJ2-1, with TRBD1 identical over 8 bases. V gave up 3 bases and J gave up 9 bases; unmatched junction bases: 7. CDR1 is KGHSH and CDR2 is LQKENI in the germline V gene. This CDR3 spans 14 amino acids. The whole variable domain, filled in from reference TRBV18 and TRBJ2-1, reads NAGVMQNPRHLVRRRGQEARLRCSPMKGHSHVYWYRQLPEEGLKFMVYLQKENIIDESGMPKERFSAEFPKEGPSILRIQQVVRGDSAAYFCASSPGQAPREQFFGPGTRLTVL.

The CDR3 protein is CASSERQGGYGYTF. The CDR3 DNA is TGTGCCAGCAGTGAGAGGCAGGGGGGCTATGGCTACACCTTC. V and J are TRBV6-1 and TRBJ1-2; TRBD1 aligns across 7 bases. The CDR3 is made up of 14 amino acids. Germline V gene lookup returns CDR1 MNHNS and CDR2 SASEGT. The V gene end was trimmed by 3 bases and the J gene end by 4 bases; junction bases not matched to a gene: 5.